The entry below describes one T cell receptor beta chain. The data derive from a study of beta chain features in type 1 diabetes. The ends were cut back, 3 bases at V and 7 bases at J, with 10 bases in the middle. The CDR3 has 14 residues. Germline CDR1 and CDR2: MDHEN and SYDVKM. Sequenced material consisted of expressed TCRB transcripts (all of the isolated RNA was reverse transcribed). TCRdb's copy holds only in-frame clones and misses some; the assay was immunoSEQ multiplex PCR. The table has fewer than 250,000 clones, less than 15% seen once. Material for sequencing was naive CD4+ T cells from blood. The origin of this receptor is a woman between 35 and 50 years old in good health. V and J are TRBV28 and TRBJ1-6; D remains ambiguous. This chain's CDR3 is CASSFRGGNSPLHF. The CDR3 DNA is TGTGCCAGCAGTTTCCGTGGAGGCAATTCACCCCTCCACTTT.